This T cell receptor beta chain stems from a study of CD8+ T cells in alopecia areata. On the study more broadly: Administration of oral tofacitinib to treated patients was at 5 to 10 mg twice daily. Study-level points and caveats: Tissue-resident alphabeta T cells belonging to normal skin likewise get sequenced within scalp specimens. A large proportion of expanded lesional clones were detected persisting in scalp and blood during tofacitinib.

Reverse transcribed after extraction, RNA yielded cDNA as the sequencing template. The method was immunoSEQ multiplex PCR; TCRdb's version includes in-frame clones alone and lacks a portion of them. The repertoire holds about 210,000 clones, with around three fifths as singletons. Details on this clone: Its specificity is unknown. The sample has other DNA sequences that encode this CDR3 too.

Germline V CDR1 and CDR2: GTSNPN, SVGIG (reference sequence). V dropped 0 bases and J dropped 7 bases, with 6 bases sitting between them. The CDR3 consists of 11 residues. Treatment given: oral pan-JAK inhibitor, 5-10 mg twice daily. The clonotype originates from a human donor with alopecia areata. Sequenced material: CD4+ T cells sorted from blood, taken at week 4, from a patient treated with tofacitinib. This chain links TRBV30 with TRBJ1-2, with D uncertain. CDR3 residues: CAWSVSGGYTF. In DNA, the CDR3 is TGTGCCTGGAGTGTTAGCGGTGGCTACACCTTC.